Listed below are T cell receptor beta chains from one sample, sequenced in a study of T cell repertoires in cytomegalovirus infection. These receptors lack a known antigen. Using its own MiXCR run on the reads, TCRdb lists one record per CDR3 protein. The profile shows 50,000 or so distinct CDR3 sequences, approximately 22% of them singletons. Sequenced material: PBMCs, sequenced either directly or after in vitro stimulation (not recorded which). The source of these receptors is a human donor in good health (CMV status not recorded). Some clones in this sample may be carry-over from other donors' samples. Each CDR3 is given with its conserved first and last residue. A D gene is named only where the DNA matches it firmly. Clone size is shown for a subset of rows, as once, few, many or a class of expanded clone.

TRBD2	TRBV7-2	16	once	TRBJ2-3	TGTGCCAGCAGCTTAGTCCTAGCGGGAGGGCCAGATACGCAGTATTTT	CASSLVLAGGPDTQYF
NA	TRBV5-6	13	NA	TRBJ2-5	TGTGCCAGCAGCTTTAGCGTTGAAGAGACCCAGTACTTC	CASSFSVEETQYF
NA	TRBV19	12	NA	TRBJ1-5	TGTGCCAGTAGTATAGCGGAGCAGCCCCAGCATTTT	CASSIAEQPQHF
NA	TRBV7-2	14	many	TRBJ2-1	TGTGCCAGCAGCCCCGGCCCCTCCTACAATGAGCAGTTCTTC	CASSPGPSYNEQFF
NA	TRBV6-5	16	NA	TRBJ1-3	TGTGCCAGCAGTTACTCGATGGGAAGCGGCGGAAACACCATATATTTT	CASSYSMGSGGNTIYF
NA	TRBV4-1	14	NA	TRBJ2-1	TGCGCCAGCAGCCAAGTAGGCGGGGCCAATGAGCAGTTCTTC	CASSQVGGANEQFF
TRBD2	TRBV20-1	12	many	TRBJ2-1	TGCAGTGCTACCGAGCGGGAGGAGAAACGGTTCTTC	CSATEREEKRFF
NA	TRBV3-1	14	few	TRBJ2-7	TGTGCCAGCAGCCAACAGGGTCTTCTTTACGAGCAGTACTTC	CASSQQGLLYEQYF
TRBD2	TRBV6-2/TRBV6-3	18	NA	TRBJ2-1	TGTGCCAGCAGTTACGCTCTATTCGGGACTAGCGGGTACAATGAGCAGTTCTTC	CASSYALFGTSGYNEQFF
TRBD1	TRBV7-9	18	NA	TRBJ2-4	TGTGCCAGCAGCCCACTACAGGGGACCCACCGGGCCAAAAACATTCAGTACTTC	CASSPLQGTHRAKNIQYF
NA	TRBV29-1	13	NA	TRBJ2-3	TGCAGCGTTGGTCGCAGGGGCACAGATACGCAGTATTTT	CSVGRRGTDTQYF
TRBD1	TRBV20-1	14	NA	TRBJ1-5	TGCAGTGCTAGGGAGGACAGGGGTAATCAGCCCCAGCATTTT	CSAREDRGNQPQHF
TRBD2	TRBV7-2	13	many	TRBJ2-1	TGTGCCAGCAGCTCCCGCGGGAGGGATGAGCAGTTCTTC	CASSSRGRDEQFF
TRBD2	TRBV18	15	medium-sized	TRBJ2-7	TGTGCCAGCTCACCCCTACTAGCGGGAAGATCCGAGCAGTACTTC	CASSPLLAGRSEQYF
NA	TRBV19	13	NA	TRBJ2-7	TGTGCCAGTAGACAGTTCGGTGACTACGAGCAGTACTTC	CASRQFGDYEQYF
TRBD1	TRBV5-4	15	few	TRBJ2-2	TGTGCCAGCAGCCCTGGACAGGGGAACACCGGGGAGCTGTTTTTT	CASSPGQGNTGELFF
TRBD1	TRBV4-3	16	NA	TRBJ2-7	TGCGCCAGCAGCCAAGACCACCGGGACAGGGCGTACGAGCAGTACTTC	CASSQDHRDRAYEQYF
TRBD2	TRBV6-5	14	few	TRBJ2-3	TGTGCCAGCAGTTACTCGGGCGGGAGGGATACGCAGTATTTT	CASSYSGGRDTQYF
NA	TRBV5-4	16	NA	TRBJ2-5	TGTGCCAGCAGCCCCGCCGAGGTGGACCTAGGAGAGACCCAGTACTTC	CASSPAEVDLGETQYF
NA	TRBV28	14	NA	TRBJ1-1	TGTGCCACCATCCCCCGGGGGCGCGACACTGAAGCTTTCTTT	CATIPRGRDTEAFF
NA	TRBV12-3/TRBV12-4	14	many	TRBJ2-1	TGTGCCAGCAGTCCCCAACGGGACCCCAATGAGCAGTTCTTC	CASSPQRDPNEQFF
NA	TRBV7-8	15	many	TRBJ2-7	TGTGCCAGCAGCTTACTTTGGGGTCCCTCCTACGAGCAGTACTTC	CASSLLWGPSYEQYF
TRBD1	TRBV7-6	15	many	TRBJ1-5	TGTGCCAGCAGTTTCGGGACAGTGCCAGGGCAGCCCCAGCATTTT	CASSFGTVPGQPQHF
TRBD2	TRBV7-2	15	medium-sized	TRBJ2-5	TGTGCCAGCAGCTTAGCGGCGGGGGGTTCGGAGACCCAGTACTTC	CASSLAAGGSETQYF
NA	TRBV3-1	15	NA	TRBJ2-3	TGTGCCAGCAGCCTTAGGGGGGCTACGGGAGATACGCAGTATTTT	CASSLRGATGDTQYF
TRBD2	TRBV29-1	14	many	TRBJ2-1	TGCAGCGTTGCCGGGACTAGCGGTAAAAATGAGCAGTTCTTC	CSVAGTSGKNEQFF
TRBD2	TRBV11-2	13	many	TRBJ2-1	TGTGCCAGCAGCCGGACTAGAGGCAATGAGCAGTTCTTC	CASSRTRGNEQFF
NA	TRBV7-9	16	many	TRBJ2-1	TGTGCCAGCAGCGCTCGACACACTAGCTCCTACAATGAGCAGTTCTTC	CASSARHTSSYNEQFF
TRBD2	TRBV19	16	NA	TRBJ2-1	TGTGCCAGTAGTGTCACCGGGACTAGGGATTACAATGAGCAGTTCTTC	CASSVTGTRDYNEQFF
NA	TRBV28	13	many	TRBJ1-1	TGTGCCAGCAGTTTCCCGGGGAACACTGAAGCTTTCTTT	CASSFPGNTEAFF
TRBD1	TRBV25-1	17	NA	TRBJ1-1	TGTGCCAGCAGTGACCAAACGAGACAGGGGGCGAACACTGAAGCTTTCTTT	CASSDQTRQGANTEAFF
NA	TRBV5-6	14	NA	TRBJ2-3	TGTGCCAGCAGCTTGGGTTTGGACTCACATACGCAGTATTTT	CASSLGLDSHTQYF
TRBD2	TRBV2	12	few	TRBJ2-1	TGTGCCTGCCCGGGCGGGAGTGATGAGCAGTTCTTC	CACPGGSDEQFF
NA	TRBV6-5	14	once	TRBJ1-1	TGTGCCAGCAGGCCTTATGGAATAAACACTGAAGCTTTCTTT	CASRPYGINTEAFF
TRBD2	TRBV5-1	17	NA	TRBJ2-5	TGCGCCAGCAGCGTCGGGACTAGCGGGAGGGAATTAGAGACCCAGTACTTC	CASSVGTSGRELETQYF
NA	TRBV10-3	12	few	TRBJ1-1	TGTGCCATCAACGGATACGGGACTGAAGCTTTCTTT	CAINGYGTEAFF
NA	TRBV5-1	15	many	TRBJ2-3	TGCGCCAGCAGCTTGAGTGAGGGCACCACAGATACGCAGTATTTT	CASSLSEGTTDTQYF
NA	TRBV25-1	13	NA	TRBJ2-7	TGTGCCAGCAGTGAGGCGAACTCCTACGAGCAGTACTTC	CASSEANSYEQYF
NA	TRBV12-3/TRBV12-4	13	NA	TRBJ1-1	TGTGCCAGCAGACCGGCCGGGAAGGTCTGGGCTTTCTTT	CASRPAGKVWAFF
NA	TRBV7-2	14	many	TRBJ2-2	TGTGCCAGTAGGCTTGGGGATAACACCGGGGAGCTGTTTTTT	CASRLGDNTGELFF
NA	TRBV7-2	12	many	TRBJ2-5	TGTGCCAGCAGCTCGGAAGGGGTGACCCAGTACTTC	CASSSEGVTQYF